One sample yielded the 27 T cell receptor beta chains listed below, sequenced in a study of cytomegalovirus exposure and HLA in healthy donors. 13 Jbeta primers and 60 Vbeta primers were used for the PCR. Generated by immunoSEQ multiplex PCR, the TCRdb table keeps only in-frame clones and is missing some. The table lists some 130,000 clones, about 78% of them singletons. Input material: PBMCs. The source of these receptors is a man aged 50 or older in good health and CMV-seronegative.

Only one count was recorded for this clone. The chain is built from TRBV5-1 and TRBJ2-7, with 8 bases aligning to TRBD1. The germline CDR1 and CDR2 sequences are SGHRS and YFSETQ. After removal of 2 bases from V and 4 bases from J, the junction contained 5 bases not matched to a gene. The CDR3 is 14 residues long. The CDR3 spells CASSLQGVPYEQYF. The CDR3 coding sequence is TGCGCCAGCAGCTTACAGGGGGTGCCTTACGAGCAGTACTTC.

The genes are TRBV19 and TRBJ2-1; D possibly corresponds to TRBD2 (6 bases). Trimming shortened V by 1 base and J by 8 bases, and 12 bases separated the two germline ends. Germline lookup yields CDR1 LNHDA and CDR2 SQIVND (reference sequence). The CDR3 loop spans 14 amino acids. The chain's CDR3 is CASSIVAGEDEQFF. The CDR3 DNA reads TGTGCCAGTAGTATAGTCGCCGGGGAGGATGAGCAGTTCTTC.

The V call is TRBV15, the J call TRBJ2-1; 9 nucleotides align to TRBD2. Per germline, CDR1 LNHNV and CDR2 YYDKDF (reference sequence). CDR3 size: 15 residues. The J segment lost 2 bases and the V segment lost 8 bases, leaving 7 bases of the junction unmatched. Here the CDR3 DNA reads TGTGCCACCCGAATAGCGGGGGCGACCTACAATGAGCAGTTCTTC. Translated, it gives CATRIAGATYNEQFF.

This clone appeared once. This sequence joins TRBV2 and TRBJ2-7; 13 positions agree with TRBD2. V lost 5 bases to trimming and J lost 2 bases; unmatched junction nucleotides: 9. CDR1 SNHLY and CDR2 FYNNEI come from the germline V gene. The CDR3 sequence is 17 residues long. The CDR3 loop reads CASSFLPGTSGTYEQYF. CDR3 coding DNA: TGTGCCAGCAGTTTTTTACCCGGGACTAGCGGGACCTACGAGCAGTACTTC.

V and J are TRBV29-1 and TRBJ1-2, with a weak D call TRBD1 (5 bases). V lost 5 bases to trimming and J lost 6 bases, with 10 bases between them. CDR1 and CDR2 from the germline V gene are SQVTM and ANQGSEA. The CDR3 spans 11 residues. As DNA, the CDR3 is TGCAGCGTTTCAGGGATTCATGGCTACACCTTC. As protein: CSVSGIHGYTF.

The chain combines TRBV13 with TRBJ1-2, with 10 bases aligning to TRBD1. The CDR3 runs 14 residues. The germline V gene has CDR1 PRHDT and CDR2 FYEKMQ (reference sequence). V was clipped by 5 bases and J by 12 bases; unmatched bases: 12. The CDR3 DNA reads TGTGCCAGCAGCAGTCGACAGGGGGCGCTCGGCCACACCTTC. Translation: CASSSRQGALGHTF.

The chain joins TRBV5-1 to TRBJ2-7; D might be TRBD2 (5 bases). CDR1 and CDR2 from the germline V gene are SGHRS and YFSETQ. Trimming removed 4 bases from V and 4 bases from J, with 12 bases in between. The CDR3 runs 13 residues. The CDR3 sequence is CASSQGSSYEQYF. The CDR3 DNA reads as TGCGCCAGCAGCCAAGGGAGCTCTTACGAGCAGTACTTC.

This clone was seen only once. The chain uses TRBV14 and TRBJ2-3; maybe TRBD2 (6 bases). V lost 4 bases to trimming and J lost 6 bases, with 14 bases between them. Germline CDR1 reads SGHDN; CDR2 reads FVKESK. The CDR3 has 14 amino acids. CDR3 in amino acids: CASSLDPGGDTQYF. CDR3 DNA: TGTGCCAGCAGCCTGGACCCCGGAGGGGATACGCAGTATTTT.

Worth noting for this clone: Other DNA sequences of this sample code for an identical CDR3. The DNA of the CDR3 is TGTGCCAGCACAGGGCAGGGGGCCGGGGAGACCCAGTACTTC. Amino acid sequence: CASTGQGAGETQYF. This chain connects TRBV6-1 to TRBJ2-5; 8 bases agree with TRBD1. Germline CDR1 is MNHNS and CDR2 is SASEGT. V lost 7 bases to trimming and J lost 5 bases; unmatched junction nucleotides: 9. This CDR3 has 14 residues.

V gene TRBV19 combines with J gene TRBJ2-2; 9 bases are shared with TRBD2. The CDR3 runs to 16 residues. CDR1 is LNHDA, CDR2 SQIVND, per germline (reference sequence). After removal of 4 bases from V and 4 bases from J, the junction contained 7 bases not matched to a gene. Here the CDR3 DNA reads TGTGCCAGTAGTACCGTTAGCGGGAGAGTCACCGGGGAGCTGTTTTTT. Its protein is CASSTVSGRVTGELFF.

A remark on this clone: Distinct nucleotide sequences in the sample also encode this CDR3. J is TRBJ1-2 and V is TRBV2; D perhaps matches TRBD1 (6 bases). V lost 6 bases, J lost 3 bases, and 14 bases lay in between. Germline values: CDR1 SNHLY, CDR2 FYNNEI. The CDR3 spans 14 residues. CDR3 loop: CASSGISGDYGYTF. In nucleotides, the CDR3 is TGTGCCAGCAGCGGAATTTCAGGGGACTATGGCTACACCTTC.

The chain recombines TRBV9 with TRBJ2-3; 13 bases line up with TRBD2. Germline V gene sequence: CDR1 SGDLS, CDR2 YYNGEE. The CDR3 has 19 amino acids. V lost 5 bases and J lost 2; bases outside the gene matches: 14. The CDR3 spells CASSKNARTSGRFTDTQYF. CDR3 DNA sequence: TGTGCCAGCAGTAAAAACGCCCGGACTAGCGGGAGATTCACAGATACGCAGTATTTT.

This CDR3 reads CASSFRQGASNSPLHF. DNA for the CDR3: TGTGCCAGCAGCTTCAGGCAGGGGGCCTCTAATTCACCCCTCCACTTT. The genes are TRBV11-2 and TRBJ1-6; 8 bases match TRBD1. The V gene's germline CDR1 is SGHAT and CDR2 FQNNGV. Trimming at V came to 3 bases and at J to 6 bases, leaving 7 bases not matched to a gene. The CDR3 is 16 amino acids.

The genes are TRBV25-1 and TRBJ2-3, with a tentative D call TRBD2 (6 bases). This CDR3 spans 14 amino acids. Trimming cost V 3 bases and J 1 base, with 8 bases left between them. Germline lookup yields CDR1 MGHDK and CDR2 SYGVNS. The CDR3 is CASSESGGTDTQYF. Here the CDR3 DNA reads TGTGCCAGCAGTGAGTCGGGGGGCACAGATACGCAGTATTTT.

The chain recombines TRBV7-6 with TRBJ2-7; 11 bases agree with TRBD1. The germline CDR1 and CDR2 sequences are SGHVS and FNYEAQ. The CDR3 loop spans 15 amino acids. The J segment lost 2 bases and the V segment lost 5 bases, leaving 5 bases of the junction unmatched. For the CDR3, the DNA is TGTGCCAGCAGCCTCGGACAGGGGGCGGCCTACGAGCAGTACTTC. This encodes CASSLGQGAAYEQYF.

The rearrangement joins TRBV20-1 to TRBJ2-7; no firm D call. The CDR3 is 11 amino acids. V was trimmed by 3 bases and J by 6 bases, leaving 9 bases between them. Germline lookup yields CDR1 DFQATT and CDR2 SNEGSKA (reference sequence). The CDR3 loop reads CSASSTGEQYF. CDR3 sequence (DNA): TGCAGTGCTAGTAGCACGGGCGAGCAGTACTTC.

The gene calls are TRBV19 and TRBJ1-5; TRBD1 matches at 7 bases. The CDR3 has 15 amino acids. The germline CDR1 and CDR2 sequences are LNHDA and SQIVND (reference sequence). J gave up 2 bases and V 5 bases, and 6 bases lay outside the gene matches. CDR3 sequence (DNA): TGTGCCAGTAGTGCAGACAGGGCGGGCAATCAGCCCCAGCATTTT. It yields the protein CASSADRAGNQPQHF. The full variable domain, in which reference TRBV19 and TRBJ1-5 provide the parts outside the CDR3, is DGGITQSPKYLFRKEGQNVTLSCEQNLNHDAMYWYRQDPGQGLRLIYYSQIVNDFQKGDIAEGYSVSREKKESFPLTVTSAQKNPTAFYLCASSADRAGNQPQHFGDGTRLSIL.

The gene calls are TRBV28 and TRBJ2-1; D unresolved. The V and J ends lost 6 bases and 5 bases respectively, with 2 bases between them. The CDR3 is made up of 10 amino acids. Looked up from germline, CDR1 is MDHEN and CDR2 is SYDVKM. In nucleotides, the CDR3 is TGTGCCAGCAGCGACAATGAGCAGTTCTTC. Translation gives CASSDNEQFF.

This sequence joins TRBV28 and TRBJ2-1; TRBD2 is a possible D gene (6 bases). The CDR3 extends over 16 amino acids. Germline CDR1 and CDR2: MDHEN and SYDVKM. The V end lost 3 bases, the J end lost 4 bases, and 16 bases lay between the germline ends. The chain's CDR3 is CASSFSGGLRYNEQFF. In DNA, the CDR3 is TGTGCCAGCAGTTTTTCCGGAGGGCTGAGGTACAATGAGCAGTTCTTC.

CDR3 in amino acids: CASSLTISGANVLTF. DNA for the CDR3: TGCGCCAGCAGCCTTACAATCTCTGGGGCCAACGTCCTGACTTTC. This chain links TRBV5-1 with TRBJ2-6, with D hard to call. The CDR3 is made up of 15 amino acids. CDR1 and CDR2 (germline): SGHRS, YFSETQ. Trimming pared 4 bases from V and 0 bases from J, leaving 8 bases between.

The chain couples TRBV2 to TRBJ2-1, with 7 bases identical to TRBD2. The junction had 6 bases not matched to a gene; V was cut back by 7 bases and J by 9 bases. Per the germline V gene, CDR1 is SNHLY and CDR2 is FYNNEI. This CDR3 spans 12 amino acids. Here the CDR3 reads CASTAGDSEQFF. The CDR3, as DNA: TGTGCCAGCACTGCGGGAGACTCTGAGCAGTTCTTC. The whole variable domain, remainder taken from reference TRBV2 and TRBJ2-1, is EPEVTQTPSHQVTQMGQEVILRCVPISNHLYFYWYRQILGQKVEFLVSFYNNEISEKSEIFDDQFSVERPDGSNFTLKIRSTKLEDSAMYFCASTAGDSEQFFGPGTRLTVL.

The chain recombines TRBV19 with TRBJ2-6, with D uncertain. Per germline, CDR1 LNHDA and CDR2 SQIVND (reference sequence). With 1 base removed from V and 2 bases from J, the gap between germline ends came to 9 bases. This CDR3 is 16 amino acids long. The CDR3 sequence is CASSIGTRTGANVLTF. CDR3 in DNA: TGTGCCAGTAGTATAGGTACGAGGACTGGGGCCAACGTCCTGACTTTC.

The sample holds a few counts of this clone. The chain joins TRBV1 to TRBJ2-5; the DNA was not compared with TRBD1, the D call given in the table. TRBV1 is a pseudogene. The CDR3 covers 16 residues. In nucleotides, the CDR3 is TGCACCAGCAGCCAAGAAGATAGCTCAAGGGGAGAGACCCAGTACTTC. Amino acid sequence: CTSSQEDSSRGETQYF.

There are a few counts of this clone. The genes are TRBV7-9 and TRBJ2-7, with a tentative D call TRBD2 (5 bases). V lost 3 bases to trimming and J lost 6 bases, with 9 bases between them. Germline CDR1 is SEHNR and CDR2 is FQNEAQ (reference sequence). The CDR3 has 12 amino acids. CDR3 sequence: CASSFGLGEQYF. CDR3 DNA sequence: TGTGCCAGCAGCTTTGGACTGGGCGAGCAGTACTTC.

A single count supports this clone. The CDR3 DNA follows: TGCGCCAGCAGCCAAGCAGGGGGCGTCACTGAAGCTTTCTTT. Translating it yields CASSQAGGVTEAFF. The chain recombines TRBV4-3 with TRBJ1-1, with 8 bases matching TRBD1. The CDR3 is 14 residues long. Germline V gene lookup returns CDR1 LGHNA and CDR2 YSLEER. Trimming removed 1 base from V and 4 bases from J; junction bases left unmatched: 2.

The gene calls are TRBV28 and TRBJ1-1; 8 nucleotides match TRBD1. The CDR3 runs 14 residues. Per germline, CDR1 MDHEN and CDR2 SYDVKM. J was trimmed by 5 bases and V by 7 bases; bases with no gene match: 9. CDR3 nucleotides: TGTGCCAGCACCCCGGGACAGGTGAGGACTGAAGCTTTCTTT. It encodes CASTPGQVRTEAFF.

This sequence joins TRBV19 and TRBJ2-1, with 8 bases that match TRBD2. Trimming cost V 5 bases and J 8 bases; bases outside gene matches: 14. Germline values: CDR1 LNHDA, CDR2 SQIVND (reference sequence). The CDR3 is 16 residues long. The CDR3 spells CASSPFSGKKIYEQFF. CDR3 sequence (DNA): TGTGCCAGTAGTCCGTTTAGCGGGAAGAAAATTTATGAGCAGTTCTTC.